This T cell receptor (beta chain) was retrieved from a study of blood T cell repertoires in COVID-19. The V end was cut by 4 bases, the J end by 3 bases, with 19 bases between. The CDR3 consists of 16 residues. Per germline, CDR1 SGHRS and CDR2 YFSETQ. Assay: immunoSEQ multiplex PCR; the TCRdb copy retains only in-frame clones and omits some. Here the sample spans some 120,000 clones, approximately 85% being singletons. This receptor was obtained from a woman of 80 years or more with COVID-19, enrolled during active disease. The chain has TRBV5-1 and TRBJ2-5; tentatively, D is TRBD1 (6 bases). Sequenced sample: peripheral blood. The DNA for the CDR3 is TGCGCCAGCAGCCTAGGAGTGGGGGCGGAGGAAGAGACCCAGTACTTC. Translation: CASSLGVGAEEETQYF. Based on the CDR3 plus reference TRBV5-1 and TRBJ2-5, the full variable domain is KAGVTQTPRYLIKTRGQQVTLSCSPISGHRSVSWYQQTPGQGLQFLFEYFSETQRNKGNFPGRFSGRQFSNSRSEMNVSTLELGDSALYLCASSLGVGAEEETQYFGPGTRLLVL.